Listed here are 27 T cell receptor beta chains from one sample, sequenced in a study of Graves' ophthalmopathy and Graves' hyperthyroidism. Beta-chain TCR CDR3 regions were amplified from RNA transcripts. The first-round RT-PCR employed HTBI primers together with the Qiagen OneStep RT-PCR kit. A multiplex PCR was then performed as the second round. TCRdb passed the multiplex PCR reads through MiXCR, listing each CDR3 protein once. The table has just over 400,000 distinct CDR3 sequences, about 21% seen once. The material sequenced was peripheral blood. The receptors come from a woman aged 18-35 years with stable Graves' hyperthyroidism.

This clonotype was recorded many times. V usage is TRBV5-1 and J usage is TRBJ1-2; 7 bases align to TRBD1. Germline-derived CDR1 and CDR2 are SGHRS and YFSETQ. The CDR3 is 14 residues long. V lost 2 bases, J lost 4 bases, and 5 bases stayed unmatched. The CDR3 region is CASSFGTVSYGYTF. In DNA, the CDR3 is TGCGCCAGCAGCTTCGGGACAGTCTCCTATGGCTACACCTTC.

At least ten counts were recorded for this clonotype. This CDR3 reads CSARDTLSYEQYF. The CDR3 DNA sequence: TGCAGTGCTAGAGATACCCTGTCATACGAGCAGTACTTC. The chain has TRBV20-1 and TRBJ2-7; D gene unclear. The CDR3 is 13 residues long. V was cut by 0 bases and J by 4 bases, with 10 bases left in between. The germline gives CDR1 DFQATT, CDR2 SNEGSKA (reference sequence).

This clonotype was counted at least ten times. The J gene is TRBJ1-1, the V gene TRBV12-3 or TRBV12-4; no reliable D call. The CDR3 covers 15 residues. Trimming left V 5 bases short and J 0 bases short, with 13 bases between. The CDR3 reads CASSPHWSLNTEAFF. Written as DNA, the CDR3 is TGTGCCAGCAGTCCCCATTGGAGTTTGAACACTGAAGCTTTCTTT.

This clonotype was recorded many times. This sequence joins TRBV28 and TRBJ2-7, with unresolved D. There are 15 residues in the CDR3. Germline-derived CDR1 and CDR2 are MDHEN and SYDVKM. V dropped 4 bases and J dropped 1 base, with 14 bases sitting between them. The CDR3 reads CASSSSRRKSYEQYF. CDR3 bases: TGTGCCAGCAGTTCATCCAGGCGGAAATCCTACGAGCAGTACTTC.

This clonotype has ten or more counts. The rearrangement uses TRBV28 and TRBJ1-1; 8 nucleotides agree with TRBD1. Trimming took 6 bases from V and 10 from J; bases not matched to a gene: 10. The CDR3 spans 13 residues. Germline values: CDR1 MDHEN, CDR2 SYDVKM. The CDR3 region is CASRDRAFYGAFF. Here the CDR3 DNA reads TGTGCCAGCAGGGACAGGGCTTTTTATGGAGCTTTCTTT.

As for this clonotype: An end of the junction differs from the germline gene, which may be a read error. V and J are TRBV6-2 or TRBV6-3 and TRBJ2-7; TRBD2 might be the D (6 bases). This CDR3 region has 14 residues. In germline, CDR1 is MNHEY, CDR2 SVGEGT. The CDR3 sequence: CASTPGVSGYDQYF. DNA of the CDR3: TGTGCCAGCACCCCCGGGGTTAGCGGCTACGATCAGTACTTC.

In its sample, this clonotype was seen many times. This rearrangement joins TRBV7-8 to TRBJ2-5; 11 bases fit TRBD1. Germline CDR1 reads SGHVS; CDR2 reads FQNEAQ. This CDR3 is 14 amino acids long. The V segment lost 4 bases and the J segment 5 bases; nucleotides outside the gene matches: 3. As DNA, the CDR3 is TGTGCCAGCAGCTCGGACAGGGGGCTGGAGACCCAGTACTTC. Translated, it gives CASSSDRGLETQYF.

This clonotype was seen at least ten times. The CDR3 is CSASTQGAHQPQHF. As DNA, the CDR3 is TGCAGTGCCTCGACTCAGGGGGCCCATCAGCCCCAGCATTTT. V gene TRBV20-1 combines with J gene TRBJ1-5; TRBD1 matches at 8 bases. This CDR3 comprises 14 residues. Germline V CDR1 and CDR2: DFQATT, SNEGSKA (reference sequence). Trimming cost V 6 bases and J 5 bases; bases outside gene matches: 9.

This clonotype was picked up many times. The CDR3 protein is CASSLVSPPYEQYF. CDR3 DNA sequence: TGTGCCAGCAGCTTAGTTTCGCCCCCCTACGAGCAGTACTTC. The genes are TRBV11-2 and TRBJ2-7; D uncertain. The CDR3 is made up of 14 amino acids. Germline V CDR1 and CDR2: SGHAT, FQNNGV. The germline V and J ends were trimmed by 1 base and 2 bases, with 9 bases remaining between them.

This clonotype has ten or more counts. V usage is TRBV12-3 or TRBV12-4 and J usage is TRBJ2-6, with a tentative D call TRBD2 (6 bases). The CDR3 is 15 amino acids. V was pared by 3 bases and J by 3 bases, with 9 bases between. DNA for the CDR3: TGTGCCAGCAGTTTCCCTAGCGTTGGGGCCAACGTCCTGACTTTC. Amino acid sequence: CASSFPSVGANVLTF.

This clonotype was seen many times. The CDR3 region has the DNA TGTGCCAGCAGCTTACCGGGAGCGGACGAGCAGTACTTC. Residues: CASSLPGADEQYF. This chain links TRBV7-9 with TRBJ2-7; possible D gene TRBD2, 6 bases. This CDR3 comprises 13 residues. CDR1 is SEHNR and CDR2 is FQNEAQ in the germline V gene (reference sequence). Between the trimmed V and J ends, which lost 2 bases and 5 bases, there was a span of 10 bases.

This clonotype has ten or more counts. The chain has TRBV30 and TRBJ1-1, with D unresolved. Trimming took off 0 bases at V and 2 bases at J, with 7 bases between the two ends. The V gene's germline CDR1 is GTSNPN and CDR2 SVGIG (reference sequence). The CDR3 sequence is 13 residues long. CDR3 region: CAWSVRHNTEAFF. CDR3 DNA sequence: TGTGCCTGGAGTGTCCGTCACAACACTGAAGCTTTCTTT. The full variable domain, in which reference TRBV30 and TRBJ1-1 provide the parts outside the CDR3, is SQTIHQWPATLVQPVGSPLSLECTVEGTSNPNLYWYRQAAGRGLQLLFYSVGIGQISSEVPQNLSASRPQDRQFILSSKKLLLSDSGFYLCAWSVRHNTEAFFGQGTRLTVV.

This clonotype was picked up many times. The V and J genes are TRBV5-1 and TRBJ2-7; D not resolved. There are 13 residues in the CDR3. Between the trimmed V and J ends, which lost 3 bases and 4 bases, there was a span of 11 bases. CDR1 SGHRS and CDR2 YFSETQ come from the germline V gene. The CDR3 reads CASSSAGSYEQYF. As DNA, the CDR3 is TGCGCCAGCAGCTCTGCCGGATCATACGAGCAGTACTTC.

The V and J genes are TRBV15 and TRBJ2-5; TRBD2 aligns across 14 bases. CDR1 is LNHNV and CDR2 is YYDKDF in the germline V gene (reference sequence). The CDR3 extends over 17 amino acids. V was clipped by 0 bases and J by 2 bases; unmatched bases: 2. CDR3 sequence (DNA): TGTGCCACCAGCAGAGAGACTAGCGGGGGGGATCAAGAGACCCAGTACTTC. Its translation is CATSRETSGGDQETQYF.

The V and J genes are TRBV6-1 and TRBJ2-5; the D gene is possibly TRBD2 (5 bases). The V gene's germline CDR1 is MNHNS and CDR2 SASEGT. Trimming removed 6 bases from V and 0 bases from J, with 11 bases in between. CDR3 size: 14 residues. CDR3 loop: CASRELGNQETQYF. CDR3 bases: TGTGCCAGCAGGGAACTAGGTAACCAAGAGACCCAGTACTTC.

This clonotype has a count of ten or more. V usage is TRBV29-1 and J usage is TRBJ1-2; 9 bases are shared with TRBD1. V lost 3 bases and J lost 4; bases outside the gene matches: 3. Per the germline V gene, CDR1 is SQVTM and CDR2 is ANQGSEA. This CDR3 comprises 13 residues. CDR3 DNA sequence: TGCAGCGTTGACACGGGACAGGGCTATGGCTACACCTTC. Translating it yields CSVDTGQGYGYTF.

This clonotype was detected many times. This chain connects TRBV24-1 to TRBJ1-5; D remains ambiguous. Per the germline V gene, CDR1 is KGHDR and CDR2 is SFDVKD. The ends were cut back, 2 bases at V and 0 bases at J, with 4 bases in the middle. The CDR3 extends over 14 amino acids. The CDR3 nucleotides are TGTGCCACCAGTGATTGGGGTAGCAATCAGCCCCAGCATTTT. Translated: CATSDWGSNQPQHF.

This clonotype appeared many times. CDR3 region: CASSLRGDTQYF. In DNA, the CDR3 is TGCGCCAGCAGCTTGAGGGGGGATACGCAGTATTTT. This chain joins TRBV5-1 and TRBJ2-3, with TRBD1 as a possible D gene (6 bases). Germline loops: CDR1 SGHRS, CDR2 YFSETQ. The CDR3 is 12 residues long. Trimming stripped 1 base from V and 6 bases from J, with 6 bases between.

V is TRBV11-2 and J is TRBJ2-7; 12 nucleotides line up with TRBD2. Trimming removed 7 bases from V and 0 bases from J; junction bases left unmatched: 13. This CDR3 is 18 amino acids long. CDR1 is SGHAT and CDR2 is FQNNGV in the germline V gene. The CDR3 loop reads CASIALALAGGSSYEQYF. Written as DNA, the CDR3 is TGTGCCAGCATCGCGCTCGCCCTAGCGGGGGGGAGCTCCTACGAGCAGTACTTC.

Ten or more counts support this clonotype. The chain is built from TRBV10-2 and TRBJ1-1; D is unclear. V gave up 7 bases and J gave up 1 base, with 10 bases separating them. CDR1 and CDR2 (germline): WSHSY, SAAADI. The CDR3 contains 13 residues. CDR3 residues: CASIPPGNTEAFF. DNA for the CDR3: TGCGCCAGCATCCCTCCGGGGAACACTGAAGCTTTCTTT.

This sequence joins TRBV6-4 and TRBJ2-7; a weak D match, TRBD2 (6 bases). The V gene lost 4 bases and the J gene lost 2 bases, with 15 bases spanning the gap. The CDR3 length is 15 residues. Germline CDR1 MRHNA, CDR2 SNTAGT. The CDR3 bases are TGTGCCAGCAGTGGCCGACCTAGCGAGCCCTACGAGCAGTACTTC. It translates to CASSGRPSEPYEQYF.

In this sample, this clonotype turned up many times. CDR3 bases: TGTGCCAGCAGCCAAGCGGGAGAGGGCACCGGGGAGCTGTTTTTT. Translation: CASSQAGEGTGELFF. V is TRBV25-1 and J is TRBJ2-2, with 8 bases aligning to TRBD2. The CDR3 extends over 15 amino acids. Germline assignment: CDR1 MGHDK and CDR2 SYGVNS. V dropped 6 bases and J dropped 4; count of bases not matched to a gene: 7. The full variable domain, completed using reference TRBV25-1 and TRBJ2-2, is EADIYQTPRYLVIGTGKKITLECSQTMGHDKMYWYQQDPGMELHLIHYSYGVNSTEKGDLSSESTVSRIRTEHFPLTLESARPSHTSQYLCASSQAGEGTGELFFGEGSRLTVL.

This clonotype came up many times. The chain has TRBV29-1 and TRBJ2-7; D uncertain. V was clipped by 0 bases and J by 3 bases, with 6 bases between them. The CDR3 contains 12 residues. Per the germline V gene, CDR1 is SQVTM and CDR2 is ANQGSEA. CDR3 in DNA: TGCAGCGTTGAAGACAGTGACTACGAGCAGTACTTC. Amino acids: CSVEDSDYEQYF.

Of note for this clonotype: This may come from a read error, since a much larger clone is one base off. J is TRBJ2-7 and V is TRBV3-1; D is undetermined. CDR1 and CDR2 (germline): LGHDT, YNNKEL (reference sequence). The CDR3 extends over 14 amino acids. CDR3 residues: CASSQGGGTYEQCF. DNA of the CDR3: TGTGCCAGCAGCCAAGGAGGTGGAACCTACGAGCAGTGCTTC.

This chain uses TRBV15 with TRBJ2-2; tentative D call: TRBD1 (7 bases). Germline V gene data show CDR1 as LNHNV and CDR2 as YYDKDF (reference sequence). The ends were cut back, 0 bases at V and 5 bases at J, with 16 bases in the middle. The CDR3 contains 17 residues. CDR3 DNA: TGTGCCACCAGCAGAGACCACCCAGGGGGGTGGACCGGGGAGCTGTTTTTT. It specifies CATSRDHPGGWTGELFF.

This clonotype appeared many times. The V gene is TRBV28, the J gene TRBJ1-1, with D uncertain. This CDR3 region has 15 residues. Trimming pared 4 bases from V and 1 base from J, leaving 13 bases between. Germline V gene data show CDR1 as MDHEN and CDR2 as SYDVKM. The CDR3 DNA reads as TGTGCCAGCAGTTACATTTGGGCGGAGAACACTGAAGCTTTCTTT. Amino acid sequence: CASSYIWAENTEAFF.

This clonotype was detected ten times or more. V and J are TRBV6-2 or TRBV6-3 and TRBJ2-2, with D perhaps matching TRBD1 (6 bases). CDR3 length: 13 residues. Per germline, CDR1 MNHEY and CDR2 SVGEGT. Trimming stripped 8 bases from V and 1 base from J, with 8 bases between. CDR3 amino acids: CASWTENTGELFF. The DNA for the CDR3 is TGTGCCAGCTGGACAGAGAACACCGGGGAGCTGTTTTTT.